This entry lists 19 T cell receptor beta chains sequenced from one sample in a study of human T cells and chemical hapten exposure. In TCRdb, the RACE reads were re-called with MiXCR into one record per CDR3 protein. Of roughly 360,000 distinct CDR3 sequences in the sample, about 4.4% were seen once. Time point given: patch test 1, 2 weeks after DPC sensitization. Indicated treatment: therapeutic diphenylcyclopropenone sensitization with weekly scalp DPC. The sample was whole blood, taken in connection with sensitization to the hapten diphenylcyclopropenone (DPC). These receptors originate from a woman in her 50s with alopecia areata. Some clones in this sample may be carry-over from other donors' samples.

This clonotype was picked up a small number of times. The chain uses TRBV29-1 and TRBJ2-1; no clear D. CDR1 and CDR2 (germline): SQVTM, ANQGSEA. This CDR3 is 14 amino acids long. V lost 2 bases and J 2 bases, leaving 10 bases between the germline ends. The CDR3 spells CSVEKAGTYNEQFF. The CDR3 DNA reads TGCAGCGTTGAAAAAGCAGGTACCTACAATGAGCAGTTCTTC.

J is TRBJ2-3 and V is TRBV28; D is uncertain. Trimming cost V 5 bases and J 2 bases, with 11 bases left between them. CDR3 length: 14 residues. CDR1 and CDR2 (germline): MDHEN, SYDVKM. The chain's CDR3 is CASSHFTPTDTQYF. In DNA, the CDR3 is TGTGCCAGCAGTCATTTCACCCCCACAGATACGCAGTATTTT.

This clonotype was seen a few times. CDR3 region: CASSLGAYNSPLHF. The CDR3 DNA is TGTGCCAGCAGCTTAGGCGCTTATAATTCACCCCTCCACTTT. The chain uses TRBV7-2 and TRBJ1-6; no firm D call. The length of the CDR3 is 14 residues. CDR1 SGHTA and CDR2 FQGNSA come from the germline V gene. V was pared by 1 base and J by 4 bases, with 5 bases between.

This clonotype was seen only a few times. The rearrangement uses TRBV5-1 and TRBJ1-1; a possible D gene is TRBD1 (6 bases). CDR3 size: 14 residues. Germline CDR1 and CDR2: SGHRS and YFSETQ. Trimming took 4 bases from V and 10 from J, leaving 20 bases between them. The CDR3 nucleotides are TGCGCCAGCAGCATTTGGACAGACCTTCAGCCAGCTTTCTTT. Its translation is CASSIWTDLQPAFF.

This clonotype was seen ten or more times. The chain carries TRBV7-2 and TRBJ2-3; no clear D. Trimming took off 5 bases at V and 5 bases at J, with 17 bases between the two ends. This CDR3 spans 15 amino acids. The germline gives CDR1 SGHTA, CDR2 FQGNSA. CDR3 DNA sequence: TGTGCCAGCAGCCCCTTGTTGCGTCGAGGAGATACGCAGTATTTT. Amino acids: CASSPLLRRGDTQYF.

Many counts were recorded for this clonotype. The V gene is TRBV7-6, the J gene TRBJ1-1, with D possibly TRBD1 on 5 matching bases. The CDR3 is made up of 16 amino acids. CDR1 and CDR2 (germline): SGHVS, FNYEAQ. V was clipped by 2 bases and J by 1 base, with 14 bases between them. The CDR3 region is CASSLYRQRENTEAFF. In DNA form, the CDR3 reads TGTGCCAGCAGCTTATACCGACAGCGTGAGAACACTGAAGCTTTCTTT.

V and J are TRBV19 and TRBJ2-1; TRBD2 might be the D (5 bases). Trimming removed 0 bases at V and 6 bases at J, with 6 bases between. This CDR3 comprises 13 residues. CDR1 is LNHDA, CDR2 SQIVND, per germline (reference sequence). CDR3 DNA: TGTGCCAGTAGTATAGATGAGGGCAATGAGCAGTTCTTC. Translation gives CASSIDEGNEQFF.

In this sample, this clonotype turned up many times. CDR3 bases: TGTGCCAGCAGCTCCCCGGCGCAGACCCAGTACTTC. This sequence encodes CASSSPAQTQYF. This sequence joins TRBV5-4 and TRBJ2-5; D is ambiguous. Trimming left V 3 bases short and J 6 bases short, with 9 bases between. This CDR3 region has 12 residues. Germline V gene lookup returns CDR1 SGHNT and CDR2 YYREEE (reference sequence).

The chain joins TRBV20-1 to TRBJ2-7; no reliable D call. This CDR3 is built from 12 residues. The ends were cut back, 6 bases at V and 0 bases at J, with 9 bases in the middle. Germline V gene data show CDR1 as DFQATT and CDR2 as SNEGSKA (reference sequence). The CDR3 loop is CSAGPSSYEQYF. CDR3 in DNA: TGCAGTGCCGGACCCAGCTCCTACGAGCAGTACTTC.

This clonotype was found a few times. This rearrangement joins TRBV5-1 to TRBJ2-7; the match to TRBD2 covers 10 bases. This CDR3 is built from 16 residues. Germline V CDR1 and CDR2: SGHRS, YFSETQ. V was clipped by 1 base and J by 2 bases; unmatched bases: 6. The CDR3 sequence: CASSLLGTSVTYEQYF. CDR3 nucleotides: TGCGCCAGCAGCTTGTTGGGGACTAGCGTCACCTACGAGCAGTACTTC.

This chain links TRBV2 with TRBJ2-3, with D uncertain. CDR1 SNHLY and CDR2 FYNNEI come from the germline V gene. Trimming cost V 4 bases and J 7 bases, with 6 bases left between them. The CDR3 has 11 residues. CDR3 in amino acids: CASSGLYTQYF. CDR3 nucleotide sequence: TGTGCCAGCAGTGGGTTGTATACGCAGTATTTT.

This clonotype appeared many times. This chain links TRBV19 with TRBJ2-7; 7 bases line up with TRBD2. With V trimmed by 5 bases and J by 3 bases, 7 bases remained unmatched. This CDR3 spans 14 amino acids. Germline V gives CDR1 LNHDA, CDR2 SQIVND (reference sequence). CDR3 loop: CASSYGAGDYEQYF. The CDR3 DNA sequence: TGTGCCAGTAGTTATGGGGCGGGAGACTACGAGCAGTACTTC.

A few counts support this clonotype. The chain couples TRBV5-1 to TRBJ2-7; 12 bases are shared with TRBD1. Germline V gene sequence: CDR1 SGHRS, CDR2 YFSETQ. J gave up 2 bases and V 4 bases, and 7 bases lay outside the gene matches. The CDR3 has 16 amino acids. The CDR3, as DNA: TGCGCCAGCAGCCCCCCGGGACAGGGGGCCACCTACGAGCAGTACTTC. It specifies CASSPPGQGATYEQYF.

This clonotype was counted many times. The CDR3 sequence: CATSRERLAGRGGELFF. The CDR3 nucleotides read TGTGCCACCAGCAGGGAGAGACTAGCGGGGCGCGGCGGGGAGCTGTTTTTT. The V call is TRBV15, the J call TRBJ2-2, with 11 bases lining up with TRBD2. The germline CDR1 and CDR2 sequences are LNHNV and YYDKDF (reference sequence). V shed 3 bases and J 7 bases; nucleotides not matched to a gene: 10. The CDR3 runs 17 residues.

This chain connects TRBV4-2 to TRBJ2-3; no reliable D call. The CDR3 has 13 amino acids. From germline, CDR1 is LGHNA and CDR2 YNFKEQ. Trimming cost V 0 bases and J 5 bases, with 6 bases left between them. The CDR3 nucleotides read TGTGCCAGCAGCCAAGATCGGATAGATACGCAGTATTTT. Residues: CASSQDRIDTQYF.

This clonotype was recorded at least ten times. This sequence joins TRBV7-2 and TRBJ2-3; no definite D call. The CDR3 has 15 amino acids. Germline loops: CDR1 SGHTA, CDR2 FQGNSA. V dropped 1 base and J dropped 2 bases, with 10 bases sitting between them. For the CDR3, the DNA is TGTGCCAGCAGCTTAGATGGCTTAATCACAGATACGCAGTATTTT. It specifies CASSLDGLITDTQYF.

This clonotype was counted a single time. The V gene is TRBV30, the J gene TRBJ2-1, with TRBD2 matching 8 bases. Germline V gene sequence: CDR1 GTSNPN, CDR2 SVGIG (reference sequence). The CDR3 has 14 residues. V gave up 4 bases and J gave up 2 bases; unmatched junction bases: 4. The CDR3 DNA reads TGTGCCTGGAAGACGGGAGGGCCCTACAATGAGCAGTTCTTC. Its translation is CAWKTGGPYNEQFF.

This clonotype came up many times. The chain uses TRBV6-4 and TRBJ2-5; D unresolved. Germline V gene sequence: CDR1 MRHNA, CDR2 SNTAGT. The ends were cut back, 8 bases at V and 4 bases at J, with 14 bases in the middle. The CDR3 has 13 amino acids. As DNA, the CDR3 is TGTGCCAGCTGTTGGACGCCCGGAGAGACCCAGTACTTC. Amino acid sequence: CASCWTPGETQYF.

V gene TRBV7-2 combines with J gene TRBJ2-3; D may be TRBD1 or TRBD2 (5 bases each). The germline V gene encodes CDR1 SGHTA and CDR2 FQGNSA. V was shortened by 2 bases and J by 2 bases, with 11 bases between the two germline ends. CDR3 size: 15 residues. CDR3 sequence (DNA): TGTGCCAGCAGCTTAAACGGGGCCAACACAGATACGCAGTATTTT. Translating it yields CASSLNGANTDTQYF.